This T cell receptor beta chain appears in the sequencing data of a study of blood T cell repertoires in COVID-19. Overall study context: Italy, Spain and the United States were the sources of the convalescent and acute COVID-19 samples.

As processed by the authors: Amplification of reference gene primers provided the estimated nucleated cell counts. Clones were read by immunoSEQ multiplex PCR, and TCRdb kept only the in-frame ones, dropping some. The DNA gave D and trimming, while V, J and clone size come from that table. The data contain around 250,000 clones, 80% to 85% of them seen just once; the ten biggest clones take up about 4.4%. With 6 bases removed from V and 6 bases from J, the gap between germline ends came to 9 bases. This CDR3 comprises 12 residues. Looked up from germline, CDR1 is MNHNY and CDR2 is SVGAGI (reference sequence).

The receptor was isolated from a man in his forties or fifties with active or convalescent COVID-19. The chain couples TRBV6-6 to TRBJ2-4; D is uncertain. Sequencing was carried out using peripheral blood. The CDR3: CASSPSRNIQYF. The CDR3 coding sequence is TGTGCCAGCAGCCCAAGTAGAAACATTCAGTACTTC.